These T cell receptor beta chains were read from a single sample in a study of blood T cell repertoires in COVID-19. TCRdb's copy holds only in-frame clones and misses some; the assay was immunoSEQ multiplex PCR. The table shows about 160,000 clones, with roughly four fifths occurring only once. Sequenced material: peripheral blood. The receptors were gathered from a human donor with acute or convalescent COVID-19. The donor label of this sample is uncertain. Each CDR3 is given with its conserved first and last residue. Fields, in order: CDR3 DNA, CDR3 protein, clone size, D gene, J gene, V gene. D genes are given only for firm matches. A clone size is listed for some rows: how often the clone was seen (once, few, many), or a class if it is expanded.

TGTGCCAGCCGGCACGGCGGGCAGCCCCAGCATTTT	CASRHGGQPQHF	NA	NA	TRBJ1-5	TRBV6-5
TGTGCCAGCACTTTCGGACAGGGTTCCACTGAAGCTTTCTTT	CASTFGQGSTEAFF	NA	TRBD1	TRBJ1-1	TRBV2
TGTGCCAGCAGTAGCCTAGGGGGATTGAACACTGAAGCTTTCTTT	CASSSLGGLNTEAFF	NA	NA	TRBJ1-1	TRBV6-6
TGTGCCAGCAGTTACTCGAACGGGGCCGGGGAGCTGTTTTTT	CASSYSNGAGELFF	NA	NA	TRBJ2-2	TRBV6-2/TRBV6-3
TGCGCCAGCAGCTTTCGGGGGGCCCTCACAGATACGCAGTATTTT	CASSFRGALTDTQYF	NA	NA	TRBJ2-3	TRBV5-1
TGTGCCAGCAGTTACACTTTGGGGGGGGATTACAATGAGCAGTTCTTC	CASSYTLGGDYNEQFF	NA	TRBD2	TRBJ2-1	TRBV6-5
TGCGCCAGCAGCCAAGTCTGGGGAGGGGGAGACACCGGGGAGCTGTTTTTT	CASSQVWGGGDTGELFF	once	NA	TRBJ2-2	TRBV4-3
TGCGCCAGCAGCCAGATCGCAGGGGGCGAGACCCAGTACTTC	CASSQIAGGETQYF	NA	TRBD1	TRBJ2-5	TRBV5-1
TGTGCCAGCTCACCTATTTCACAGGGTACCGAGCAGTACTTC	CASSPISQGTEQYF	NA	NA	TRBJ2-7	TRBV18
TGTGCCAGTAGAGCCGAGAGAACTAATGAAAAACTGTTTTTT	CASRAERTNEKLFF	NA	NA	TRBJ1-4	TRBV19
TGCGCCAGCAGCTTGGGGTTAGGAGACTTTCTGAACACTGAAGCTTTCTTT	CASSLGLGDFLNTEAFF	NA	NA	TRBJ1-1	TRBV5-1
TGTGCCAGCAGTCCCTCGGCCGGGGGCTACACCTTC	CASSPSAGGYTF	NA	NA	TRBJ1-2	TRBV12-3/TRBV12-4
TGCAGCGTCTGGGACAGAATGAACACTGAAGCTTTCTTT	CSVWDRMNTEAFF	NA	TRBD1	TRBJ1-1	TRBV29-1
TGTGCCAGCAGCTTAGCGAGGGCCCGCGGGGACGAGCAGTTCTTC	CASSLARARGDEQFF	NA	NA	TRBJ2-1	TRBV7-9
TGTGCCAGCAGCCCTTGGACAGGGCTCTATGGCTACACCTTC	CASSPWTGLYGYTF	NA	TRBD1	TRBJ1-2	TRBV7-9
TGTGCCAGCAGTTACTCAAACAGGGGAGAAGGCTACACCTTC	CASSYSNRGEGYTF	NA	TRBD1	TRBJ1-2	TRBV6-6
TGTGCCAGCACCCGGGGTACGAACACTGAAGCTTTCTTT	CASTRGTNTEAFF	NA	NA	TRBJ1-1	TRBV6-5
TGTGCCAGCAGTCTCCGACAGGGGGTTTCCTACGAGCAGTACTTC	CASSLRQGVSYEQYF	NA	TRBD1	TRBJ2-7	TRBV6-5
TGTGCCAGTAGTCTTGGGACTAGCGGGGGGGAAGCGACCCAGTACTTC	CASSLGTSGGEATQYF	NA	TRBD2	TRBJ2-5	TRBV19
TGTGCCAGTAGTAGAGACAGGGGGCAGAGCACCGGGGAGCTGTTTTTT	CASSRDRGQSTGELFF	NA	TRBD1	TRBJ2-2	TRBV19
TGTGCCAGCAGTTTCCGTTCGGGACAGGGACCATCACCCCTCCACTTT	CASSFRSGQGPSPLHF	NA	TRBD1	TRBJ1-6	TRBV2
TGTGCCAGTCACTCTAGCGGGGGTAGGGAGACCCAGTACTTC	CASHSSGGRETQYF	NA	TRBD2	TRBJ2-5	TRBV7-8
TGTGCCAGCAGCCAAGTCGGGACAGGGGACACTGAAGCTTTCTTT	CASSQVGTGDTEAFF	NA	TRBD1	TRBJ1-1	TRBV3-1/TRBV3-2
TGTGCCTGGAGTCTGACAGGGATTCAGCCCCAGCATTTT	CAWSLTGIQPQHF	NA	TRBD1	TRBJ1-5	TRBV30
TGTGCCAGCAGCTCATTTGCCCCGACAGGGTTCACCGGGGAGCTGTTTTTT	CASSSFAPTGFTGELFF	NA	TRBD1	TRBJ2-2	TRBV14
TGTGCCAGCAGCTCGTCCGGGACTAGCCTTGGCAATGAGCAGTTCTTC	CASSSSGTSLGNEQFF	NA	TRBD2	TRBJ2-1	TRBV25-1
TGTGCCAGCAGCTTAGCTCAGGGTCCCACCTACGAGCAGTACTTC	CASSLAQGPTYEQYF	NA	NA	TRBJ2-7	TRBV7-2
TGCGCCAGCAGTTCCGGGGGGATAGGTGAAAAACTGTTTTTT	CASSSGGIGEKLFF	once	NA	TRBJ1-4	TRBV5-1
TGTGCCAGCAGCCCCTCCGGGACAGACTACGAGCAGTACTTC	CASSPSGTDYEQYF	few	TRBD1	TRBJ2-7	TRBV5-8
TGTGCCAGCAGCCTCACTAGCCGAACCTACAATGAGCAGTTCTTC	CASSLTSRTYNEQFF	NA	NA	TRBJ2-1	TRBV14
TGTGCCTGGAGTAACACAGGTCTTCGATTATCCGGGGAGCTGTTTTTT	CAWSNTGLRLSGELFF	NA	NA	TRBJ2-2	TRBV30
TGCGCCAGCAGCGTGGGACAGGGAGGTCAGCCCCAGCATTTT	CASSVGQGGQPQHF	NA	TRBD1	TRBJ1-5	TRBV5-1
TGCGCCAGCAGCCAAGAAGGTATCCGCGGGGAGCAGTACTTC	CASSQEGIRGEQYF	NA	NA	TRBJ2-7	TRBV4-1
TGCAGCGTTAGAACAGGGGGAGGTGGCACTGAAGCTTTCTTT	CSVRTGGGGTEAFF	NA	TRBD1	TRBJ1-1	TRBV29-1
TGCAGCGTTGCTCCCCCAGGGGGGTACACTGAAGCTTTCTTT	CSVAPPGGYTEAFF	few	TRBD1	TRBJ1-1	TRBV29-1